These 2 T cell receptor beta chains were sequenced from one sample in a study of blood T cell repertoires in COVID-19. TCRdb's table, derived via immunoSEQ multiplex PCR, lists solely in-frame clones and lacks some. This table holds over 120,000 clones, roughly 80% found once. Material: PBMCs or T cells enriched from blood (not recorded which). These receptor sequences come from a man aged 45-60 years who had recovered from COVID-19.

This chain uses TRBV4-3 with TRBJ2-4; perhaps TRBD1 as D (5 bases). The CDR3 has 16 amino acids. V was cut by 0 bases and J by 2 bases, with 11 bases left in between. CDR1 LGHNA and CDR2 YSLEER come from the germline V gene. The DNA for the CDR3 is TGCGCCAGCAGCCAAGATTTTAGGGGATCCAAAAACATTCAGTACTTC. Its translation is CASSQDFRGSKNIQYF.

This chain links TRBV7-8 with TRBJ2-1; 11 nucleotides agree with TRBD2. J lost 10 bases, V lost 3 bases, and 8 bases had no gene match. CDR1 is SGHVS and CDR2 is FQNEAQ in the germline V gene. This CDR3 has 15 amino acids. Written as DNA, the CDR3 is TGTGCCAGCAGCTTCGGACTAGCGGGCCTGTGGGAGCAGTTCTTC. Translation gives CASSFGLAGLWEQFF.